Presented here are 31 T cell receptor beta chains from one specimen sequenced in a study of shared clonotypes between healthy human individuals. The protocol was immunoSEQ multiplex PCR, while the TCRdb copy is restricted to in-frame clones and leaves out a portion. In the table there are a few million clones, approximately 95% of which are singletons. Sample: naive CD4+ T cells from PBMCs. Subset here: CD45RA+ positively selected. These receptor sequences come from a man younger than 35 in good health. Some clones in this sample may be carry-over from other donors' samples.

This clone appeared a few times. V and J are TRBV29-1 and TRBJ1-2, with D unresolved. Germline V lookup: CDR1 SQVTM, CDR2 ANQGSEA. The CDR3 runs to 11 residues. V was cut by 4 bases and J by 7 bases, with 10 bases left in between. The CDR3 region is CSVAGSGGYTF. In nucleotides, the CDR3 is TGCAGCGTTGCGGGGTCCGGTGGCTACACCTTC.

The chain carries TRBV5-8 and TRBJ2-3; D is unclear. The germline V gene encodes CDR1 SGHTS and CDR2 YDEGEE. Trimming removed 0 bases from V and 2 bases from J, with 4 bases in between. The CDR3 has 13 residues. CDR3 in amino acids: CASSLGNTDTQYF. The CDR3 nucleotides read TGTGCCAGCAGCTTGGGGAACACAGATACGCAGTATTTT.

The V call is TRBV5-5, the J call TRBJ2-3, with 9 bases aligning to TRBD2. The V segment lost 2 bases and the J segment 4 bases; nucleotides outside the gene matches: 2. This CDR3 has 14 amino acids. The V gene's germline CDR1 is SGHKS and CDR2 YYEKEE (reference sequence). CDR3 coding DNA: TGTGCCAGCAGCTTTAGCGGGAGCCCAGATACGCAGTATTTT. This codes for CASSFSGSPDTQYF.

V gene TRBV28 combines with J gene TRBJ2-7; tentatively, D is TRBD1 (6 bases). The germline V gene has CDR1 MDHEN and CDR2 SYDVKM. This CDR3 is 13 amino acids long. The V end lost 6 bases, the J end lost 5 bases, and 14 bases lay between the germline ends. The chain's CDR3 is CASSSIQGDEQYF. The CDR3 DNA reads as TGTGCCAGCAGCTCTATACAGGGTGACGAGCAGTACTTC.

The chain has TRBV4-2 and TRBJ2-1; 7 bases match TRBD1. The CDR3 is 16 residues long. Germline V gene data show CDR1 as LGHNA and CDR2 as YNFKEQ. The V and J ends lost 4 bases and 8 bases, in that order; junction bases with no gene match: 14. CDR3 residues: CASSPLGQERRDEQFF. The CDR3 bases are TGTGCCAGCAGCCCCCTAGGACAGGAGCGCCGCGATGAGCAGTTCTTC.

The V gene is TRBV5-1, the J gene TRBJ2-2; 9 nucleotides match TRBD1. V trimming: 3 bases; J trimming: 6 bases; junction bases outside the gene matches: 21. Germline V CDR1 and CDR2: SGHRS, YFSETQ. The CDR3 has 20 amino acids. The CDR3 protein is CASSSYTSIQGASVAGELFF. The CDR3 nucleotides read TGCGCCAGCAGCTCCTATACATCTATACAGGGGGCGAGCGTAGCCGGGGAGCTGTTTTTT.

The genes are TRBV5-1 and TRBJ2-5; perhaps TRBD2 as D (6 bases). V shed 4 bases and J shed 0 bases, with 10 bases lying between them. This CDR3 comprises 14 residues. CDR1 is SGHRS and CDR2 is YFSETQ in the germline V gene. The CDR3 protein is CASSPGAYQETQYF. CDR3 bases: TGCGCCAGCAGCCCGGGAGCCTACCAAGAGACCCAGTACTTC. The variable domain in full, with the rest retrieved from reference TRBV5-1 and TRBJ2-5, is KAGVTQTPRYLIKTRGQQVTLSCSPISGHRSVSWYQQTPGQGLQFLFEYFSETQRNKGNFPGRFSGRQFSNSRSEMNVSTLELGDSALYLCASSPGAYQETQYFGPGTRLLVL.

This rearrangement joins TRBV6-1 to TRBJ2-3, with 10 bases fitting TRBD2. Germline CDR1 is MNHNS and CDR2 is SASEGT. After removal of 6 bases from V and 8 bases from J, the junction contained 11 bases not matched to a gene. This CDR3 spans 15 amino acids. DNA of the CDR3: TGTGCCAGCAGCCGGACTAGCGGAACGGGGGGTACGCAGTATTTT. This gives the protein CASSRTSGTGGTQYF.

This sequence joins TRBV5-6 and TRBJ2-7; tentatively, D is TRBD2 (5 bases). Germline CDR1 reads SGHDT; CDR2 reads YYEEEE. The V end lost 3 bases, the J end lost 4 bases, and 14 bases lay between the germline ends. The CDR3 is 14 amino acids. CDR3 coding DNA: TGTGCCAGCAGCTCGCCAGGCGCGGGTTACGAGCAGTACTTC. This codes for CASSSPGAGYEQYF.

The chain employs TRBV11-2 and TRBJ2-5; weak D call: TRBD2 (6 bases). Looked up from germline, CDR1 is SGHAT and CDR2 is FQNNGV. Trimming stripped 1 base from V and 5 bases from J, with 14 bases between. The CDR3 is 15 amino acids. As DNA, the CDR3 is TGTGCCAGCAGCTTAGGGACTATGGCCGGGGAGACCCAGTACTTC. Translating it yields CASSLGTMAGETQYF.

This sequence joins TRBV5-4 and TRBJ2-7; D is possibly TRBD1 (5 bases). The CDR3 is 15 amino acids. Germline CDR1 and CDR2: SGHNT and YYREEE (reference sequence). The V and J ends lost 4 bases and 5 bases respectively, with 19 bases between them. CDR3 protein: CASSLRVGSDNEQYF. In DNA form, the CDR3 reads TGTGCCAGCAGCCTCCGGGTGGGGTCGGACAACGAGCAGTACTTC.

CDR3 nucleotides: TGTGCCACCAGCAGAGATAGCGGGACGAAGTACTTC. Translating it yields CATSRDSGTKYF. The V call is TRBV15, the J call TRBJ2-7, with 8 bases identical to TRBD2. Germline CDR1 is LNHNV and CDR2 is YYDKDF (reference sequence). Unmatched junction bases numbered 3, after V lost 0 bases and J lost 11 bases. The CDR3 covers 12 residues.

The chain links TRBV28 to TRBJ2-7, with 10 positions matching TRBD2. There are 17 residues in the CDR3. Germline CDR1 is MDHEN and CDR2 is SYDVKM. Trimming took 7 bases from V and 0 from J; bases not matched to a gene: 12. CDR3 in DNA: TGTGCCAGCATACGGGGTAGCGGGAGGCTTAGCTCCTACGAGCAGTACTTC. This gives the protein CASIRGSGRLSSYEQYF.

On this clone: The identical CDR3 is also encoded by other nucleotide sequences in the sample. CDR3 region: CASSSPGEQYF. DNA for the CDR3: TGCGCCAGCAGTTCCCCAGGGGAGCAGTACTTC. The chain has TRBV5-1 and TRBJ2-7; D possibly corresponds to TRBD1 (5 bases). The germline V and J ends were trimmed by 5 bases and 7 bases, with 10 bases remaining between them. Per germline, CDR1 SGHRS and CDR2 YFSETQ. This CDR3 has 11 amino acids.

V is TRBV5-6 and J is TRBJ1-1; D may be TRBD1 (5 bases). CDR1 and CDR2 from the germline V gene are SGHDT and YYEEEE. The CDR3 extends over 15 amino acids. Trimming removed 6 bases at V and 10 bases at J, with 25 bases between. For the CDR3, the DNA is TGTGCCAGCACCAAAAGCCGGGACGCTCGAATTGGAGCTTTCTTT. This sequence encodes CASTKSRDARIGAFF.

V and J are TRBV28 and TRBJ2-7; 10 bases are shared with TRBD1. The germline V gene has CDR1 MDHEN and CDR2 SYDVKM. V lost 4 bases, J lost 7 bases, and 7 bases stayed unmatched. This CDR3 has 14 residues. CDR3 protein: CASSSGQGVGEQYF. DNA for the CDR3: TGTGCCAGCAGTTCAGGACAGGGGGTGGGGGAGCAGTACTTC. Full variable domain (outside the CDR3, taken from reference TRBV28 and TRBJ2-7): DVKVTQSSRYLVKRTGEKVFLECVQDMDHENMFWYRQDPGLGLRLIYFSYDVKMKEKGDIPEGYSVSREKKERFSLILESASTNQTSMYLCASSSGQGVGEQYFGPGTRLTVT.

CDR3 bases: TGCGCCAGCAGCTTGGTGAATAGCGGAACCCTCCCTTCCGGGGAGCTGTTTTTT. It translates to CASSLVNSGTLPSGELFF. The chain links TRBV5-1 to TRBJ2-2; D perhaps matches TRBD2 (6 bases). Per the germline V gene, CDR1 is SGHRS and CDR2 is YFSETQ. The CDR3 runs to 18 residues. Trimming took off 0 bases at V and 6 bases at J, with 21 bases between the two ends.

The rearrangement links TRBV12-2 to TRBJ2-4; the D call TRBD2 from the table was never checked on the DNA. TRBV12-2 is noted as a pseudogene. CDR3 length: 18 amino acids. CDR3: CASRLEGGSGRAMNIQYF. The CDR3, as DNA: TGTGCAAGTCGCTTAGAGGGCGGCAGCGGGAGGGCCATGAACATTCAGTACTTC.

The rearrangement joins TRBV7-3 to TRBJ2-6; TRBD1 matches 7 bases. V lost 4 bases and J lost 2; bases outside the gene matches: 5. CDR1 and CDR2 (germline): SGHTA, FQGTGA. CDR3 size: 16 residues. The DNA for the CDR3 is TGTGCCAGCAGCTCCCCCCAGGGGGCTGGGGCCAACGTCCTGACTTTC. Protein product: CASSSPQGAGANVLTF.

The chain has TRBV9 and TRBJ2-7; D possibly corresponds to TRBD1 (5 bases). V lost 4 bases and J 1 base, leaving 18 bases between the germline ends. This CDR3 has 16 residues. In germline, CDR1 is SGDLS, CDR2 YYNGEE. This CDR3 is CASSLGVGQGSYEQYF. In nucleotides, the CDR3 is TGTGCCAGCAGCTTAGGGGTGGGGCAGGGATCCTACGAGCAGTACTTC.

The CDR3 reads CASTNLGSGKETQYF. CDR3 bases: TGTGCCAGCACCAACCTAGGCAGCGGGAAAGAGACCCAGTACTTC. The J gene is TRBJ2-5, the V gene TRBV25-1; TRBD2 matches 7 bases. Germline V gene lookup returns CDR1 MGHDK and CDR2 SYGVNS. V dropped 7 bases and J dropped 3; count of bases not matched to a gene: 11. This CDR3 is built from 15 residues.

CDR3: CASSVYTGGRNTEAFF. The CDR3 DNA follows: TGTGCCAGCAGCGTCTATACAGGGGGCCGGAACACTGAAGCTTTCTTT. The chain employs TRBV7-9 and TRBJ1-1; 9 nucleotides agree with TRBD1. V lost 5 bases and J lost 1; bases outside the gene matches: 8. Per germline, CDR1 SEHNR and CDR2 FQNEAQ (reference sequence). The CDR3 has 16 residues.

The chain couples TRBV5-1 to TRBJ2-7, with 10 positions matching TRBD2. This CDR3 region has 17 residues. From germline, CDR1 is SGHRS and CDR2 YFSETQ. V shed 0 bases and J 5 bases; nucleotides not matched to a gene: 11. CDR3 sequence reads: CASSLASALAGVHEQYF. In DNA form, the CDR3 reads TGCGCCAGCAGCTTGGCCTCGGCCCTAGCGGGAGTCCACGAGCAGTACTTC.

This clone appeared a single time. The rearrangement uses TRBV10-3 and TRBJ2-3; the D gene is possibly TRBD1 (6 bases). The CDR3 is made up of 15 amino acids. The germline V and J ends were trimmed by 3 bases and 3 bases, with 13 bases remaining between them. CDR1 ENHRY and CDR2 SYGVKD come from the germline V gene. The CDR3 DNA follows: TGTGCCATCAGTGATTCAGGGGAGTTAACAGATACGCAGTATTTT. It encodes CAISDSGELTDTQYF.

This clone was detected a few times. J is TRBJ1-1 and V is TRBV27; TRBD1 aligns across 9 bases. The ends lost 2 bases at V and 6 bases at J; junction bases unmatched: 10. Germline V gene sequence: CDR1 MNHEY, CDR2 SMNVEV (reference sequence). The CDR3 has 16 amino acids. This CDR3 is CASSLGRGQGWSEAFF. Here the CDR3 DNA reads TGTGCCAGCAGTTTAGGTAGGGGACAGGGTTGGTCTGAAGCTTTCTTT.

The CDR3 sequence: CASSETDYSNQPQHF. CDR3 sequence (DNA): TGTGCCAGCAGTGAAACGGATTATAGCAATCAGCCCCAGCATTTT. The genes are TRBV2 and TRBJ1-5; D unclear. The CDR3 is made up of 15 amino acids. V lost 2 bases and J 0 bases, leaving 8 bases between the germline ends. From germline, CDR1 is SNHLY and CDR2 FYNNEI. Full variable domain (remainder filled in from reference TRBV2 and TRBJ1-5): EPEVTQTPSHQVTQMGQEVILRCVPISNHLYFYWYRQILGQKVEFLVSFYNNEISEKSEIFDDQFSVERPDGSNFTLKIRSTKLEDSAMYFCASSETDYSNQPQHFGDGTRLSIL.

The chain couples TRBV7-2 to TRBJ1-2, with TRBD1 as a possible D gene (6 bases). From germline, CDR1 is SGHTA and CDR2 FQGNSA. Trimming pared 6 bases from V and 4 bases from J, leaving 27 bases between. The CDR3 consists of 18 residues. This CDR3 reads CASRSHAGTLYGSYGYTF. The CDR3 region has the DNA TGTGCCAGCAGATCCCACGCAGGGACACTCTATGGTAGCTATGGCTACACCTTC. Based on the CDR3 plus reference TRBV7-2 and TRBJ1-2, the full variable domain is GAGVSQSPSNKVTEKGKDVELRCDPISGHTALYWYRQSLGQGLEFLIYFQGNSAPDKSGLPSDRFSAERTGGSVSTLTIQRTQQEDSAVYLCASRSHAGTLYGSYGYTFGSGTRLTVV.

The chain uses TRBV11-1 and TRBJ2-1; 9 positions agree with TRBD2. Germline V gene lookup returns CDR1 SGHAT and CDR2 FQDESV (reference sequence). V gave up 5 bases and J gave up 4 bases; unmatched junction bases: 15. The CDR3 consists of 18 residues. In DNA form, the CDR3 reads TGTGCCAGCAGCCCCCGGGGGTCGTTGGCGGGAGGGTACAATGAGCAGTTCTTC. Translation: CASSPRGSLAGGYNEQFF.

The rearrangement uses TRBV10-3 and TRBJ2-1; TRBD2 is a possible D gene (5 bases). V shed 0 bases and J shed 6 bases, with 15 bases lying between them. Germline values: CDR1 ENHRY, CDR2 SYGVKD. The CDR3 consists of 16 residues. The DNA for the CDR3 is TGTGCCATCAGTGAGTCACGGGGTCTTGATGGCAATGAGCAGTTCTTC. Its translation: CAISESRGLDGNEQFF.

V is TRBV5-1 and J is TRBJ1-2; D uncertain. This CDR3 comprises 13 residues. Germline assignment: CDR1 SGHRS and CDR2 YFSETQ. V was pared by 0 bases and J by 7 bases, with 10 bases between. CDR3: CASSLEASGGYTF. Written as DNA, the CDR3 is TGCGCCAGCAGCTTGGAGGCCAGCGGTGGCTACACCTTC. The full variable domain, with the rest looked up from reference TRBV5-1 and TRBJ1-2, is KAGVTQTPRYLIKTRGQQVTLSCSPISGHRSVSWYQQTPGQGLQFLFEYFSETQRNKGNFPGRFSGRQFSNSRSEMNVSTLELGDSALYLCASSLEASGGYTFGSGTRLTVV.

This chain uses TRBV7-2 with TRBJ2-3; unclear D gene. V was cut by 1 base and J by 2 bases, with 13 bases left in between. CDR1 is SGHTA and CDR2 is FQGNSA in the germline V gene. The CDR3 runs 16 residues. The DNA for the CDR3 is TGTGCCAGCAGCTTAGATTCAGACCCCTACACAGATACGCAGTATTTT. Its translation is CASSLDSDPYTDTQYF.